The 5 T cell receptor beta chains reported below all come from one sample, sequenced in a study of blood T cell repertoires in COVID-19. Measured with immunoSEQ multiplex PCR; TCRdb has only the in-frame clones, and not every one. The top ten hold roughly 15% of the sample, which has 180,000 or so clones, around four fifths seen once. Material for sequencing was peripheral blood. These TCRs come from a woman in her 70s with COVID-19, enrolled during active disease.

This clone was counted between two and nine times. Other DNA sequences in the same sample also yield this CDR3. The chain is built from TRBV18 and TRBJ1-2, with no clear D. There are 15 residues in the CDR3. V was clipped by 5 bases and J by 7 bases, with 20 bases between them. Germline lookup yields CDR1 KGHSH and CDR2 LQKENI. CDR3 sequence (DNA): TGTGCCAGCTCAGGACTGGACTCCGTTCTGGGTGGCTACACCTTC. Translating it yields CASSGLDSVLGGYTF.

This chain links TRBV28 with TRBJ1-1; unclear D gene. The CDR3 extends over 15 amino acids. Trimming pared 3 bases from V and 0 bases from J, leaving 11 bases between. Germline V lookup: CDR1 MDHEN, CDR2 SYDVKM. Here the CDR3 reads CASSFLGLVNTEAFF. CDR3 nucleotide sequence: TGTGCCAGCAGTTTTCTAGGACTCGTGAACACTGAAGCTTTCTTT.

There are a few counts of this clone. V usage is TRBV12-3 or TRBV12-4 and J usage is TRBJ2-2, with D possibly TRBD2 on 5 matching bases. CDR3 size: 13 residues. The V end was cut by 3 bases, the J end by 6 bases, with 8 bases between. The CDR3 DNA reads TGTGCCAGCAGTTTGGCCGGGGCCGGGGAGCTGTTTTTT. Translating gives CASSLAGAGELFF.

CDR3 DNA: TGTGCCACTCAAGTGACAGCGAACACTGAAGCTTTCTTT. It specifies CATQVTANTEAFF. The V call is TRBV24-1, the J call TRBJ1-1; D might be TRBD1 (5 bases). The germline V gene encodes CDR1 KGHDR and CDR2 SFDVKD. Trimming took 10 bases from V and 1 from J, leaving 12 bases between them. The CDR3 covers 13 residues.

The rearrangement joins TRBV29-1 to TRBJ2-1; D is uncertain. CDR1 SQVTM and CDR2 ANQGSEA come from the germline V gene. The V and J ends lost 0 bases and 9 bases respectively, with 9 bases between them. The CDR3 has 12 amino acids. The CDR3, as DNA: TGCAGCGTTGAAGATTACGAGGCTGAGCAGTTCTTC. The encoded protein is CSVEDYEAEQFF.